The entry that follows covers one T cell receptor beta chain sequence. Using immunoSEQ multiplex PCR, the repertoire was profiled, and TCRdb retains in-frame clones only, with some absent. The repertoire holds 400,000 to 550,000 clones, with 70% to 90% as singletons. Germline assignment: CDR1 LGHDT and CDR2 YNNKEL (reference sequence). The CDR3 has 15 residues. V lost 4 bases and J 5 bases, leaving 14 bases between the germline ends. These data belong to a study of blood T cell repertoires in COVID-19. Participants' reported clinical history set cohort assignment. The sample was PBMCs or T cells enriched from blood (not recorded which). J is TRBJ2-2 and V is TRBV3-1 (or the pseudogene TRBV3-2); no clear D gene. This clonotype was sampled from a woman between 18 and 29 years old with acute COVID-19. DNA for the CDR3: TGTGCCAGCAGCCCCCCGCTAACTCGGACCGGGGAGCTGTTTTTT. The encoded protein is CASSPPLTRTGELFF.